Below, 12 T cell receptor beta chains from the same sample are listed, as sequenced in a study of regulatory T cells in long-lasting Graves disease. This sample's time point: newly diagnosed GD, antithyroid drugs for less than 3 months. PBMCs provided the RNA from which the TCR library was made. Relying on iRepertoire HTBI primers and Arm-PCR of CDR3 regions, the team built TCR beta libraries. Each CDR3 protein gets one entry after TCRdb re-called the multiplex PCR reads with MiXCR. In the table there are 450,000 to 500,000 distinct CDR3 sequences, 15% to 20% of which are singletons. These same records also appear under a second study, on T cells in Graves' hyperthyroidism and ophthalmopathy.

Sequenced here: peripheral blood mononuclear cells (PBMCs), sampled at new diagnosis, from a patient treated with antithyroid drugs. These receptors originate from a man aged 40-49 years with Graves disease.

This clonotype was counted many times. This chain links TRBV30 with TRBJ1-2, with TRBD1 matching 9 bases. The V and J ends lost 4 bases and 4 bases, in that order; junction bases with no gene match: 10. Per the germline V gene, CDR1 is GTSNPN and CDR2 is SVGIG (reference sequence). The CDR3 is 15 residues long. The CDR3 protein is CAWTTRDRVVYGYTF. The CDR3 DNA sequence: TGTGCCTGGACGACCCGGGACAGGGTTGTCTATGGCTACACCTTC.

This clonotype was counted between two and nine times. This sequence joins TRBV6-2 or TRBV6-3 and TRBJ1-6, with TRBD1 matching over 8 bases. V lost 1 base and J lost 1; bases outside the gene matches: 12. The V gene's germline CDR1 is MNHEY and CDR2 SVGEGT. CDR3 length: 20 amino acids. As DNA, the CDR3 is TGTGCCAGCAGTTACTTACCCCCGGGCAGGGGGCGTTCCTATAATTCACCCCTCCACTTT. It codes for CASSYLPPGRGRSYNSPLHF.

V gene TRBV20-1 combines with J gene TRBJ1-6, with a weak D call TRBD1 (5 bases). The ends were cut back, 6 bases at V and 9 bases at J, with 21 bases in the middle. CDR3 length: 15 amino acids. CDR1 and CDR2 (germline): DFQATT, SNEGSKA (reference sequence). CDR3 in amino acids: CSAEKFGAQGSPLHF. The DNA of the CDR3 is TGCAGTGCGGAAAAATTCGGGGCTCAGGGTTCACCCCTCCACTTT.

In its sample, this clonotype was seen many times. This chain joins TRBV5-1 and TRBJ2-7, with 16 bases identical to TRBD2. CDR3 length equals 16 residues. Germline CDR1 and CDR2: SGHRS and YFSETQ. V lost 4 bases and J lost 2; bases outside the gene matches: 3. For the CDR3, the DNA is TGCGCCAGCAGCACGGGACTAGCGGGAGGGGCCTACGAGCAGTACTTC. This sequence encodes CASSTGLAGGAYEQYF.

This clonotype came up many times. The chain couples TRBV12-3 or TRBV12-4 to TRBJ1-1; a possible D gene is TRBD1 (6 bases). This CDR3 region has 15 residues. The ends were cut back, 4 bases at V and 1 base at J, with 13 bases in the middle. CDR3 amino acids: CASSWGGAKNTEAFF. The CDR3 coding sequence is TGTGCCAGCAGTTGGGGGGGGGCCAAGAACACTGAAGCTTTCTTT.

This clonotype came up many times. The chain is built from TRBV13 and TRBJ2-7, with D unresolved. Germline V gene lookup returns CDR1 PRHDT and CDR2 FYEKMQ (reference sequence). Between the trimmed V and J ends, which lost 5 bases and 3 bases, there was a span of 14 bases. This CDR3 is 14 amino acids long. The CDR3 spells CASSPSSGVYEQYF. For the CDR3, the DNA is TGTGCCAGCAGCCCAAGCTCAGGAGTCTACGAGCAGTACTTC.

This clonotype was detected a few times. The chain carries TRBV12-5 and TRBJ2-7, with 9 bases identical to TRBD1. Germline CDR1 and CDR2: LGHNT and FRNRAP. The CDR3 sequence is 15 residues long. Losses at the gene ends were 2 bases for V and 2 bases for J; bases not matched to a gene: 4. This chain's CDR3 is CASGLIRQGAYEQYF. DNA of the CDR3: TGTGCTAGTGGTTTGATTCGACAGGGGGCCTACGAGCAGTACTTC.

In this sample, this clonotype turned up many times. V usage is TRBV28 and J usage is TRBJ2-7, with D tentatively TRBD1 (6 bases). Germline V gives CDR1 MDHEN, CDR2 SYDVKM. The CDR3 sequence is 14 residues long. The V gene lost 6 bases and the J gene lost 2 bases, with 14 bases spanning the gap. CDR3 sequence reads: CASSPGTSPYEQYF. Written as DNA, the CDR3 is TGTGCCAGCAGCCCCGGGACATCTCCCTACGAGCAGTACTTC.

The V call is TRBV5-5, the J call TRBJ2-2; 12 positions match TRBD1. The CDR3 length is 18 residues. V was clipped by 2 bases and J by 5 bases; unmatched bases: 10. Per the germline V gene, CDR1 is SGHKS and CDR2 is YYEKEE (reference sequence). This CDR3 reads CASSFPGTGGAWTGELFF. CDR3 bases: TGTGCCAGCAGCTTTCCCGGGACAGGGGGCGCGTGGACCGGGGAGCTGTTTTTT.

This clonotype was seen many times. The J gene is TRBJ2-2, the V gene TRBV19, with TRBD2 matching 13 bases. V shed 4 bases and J 0 bases; nucleotides not matched to a gene: 5. Per the germline V gene, CDR1 is LNHDA and CDR2 is SQIVND (reference sequence). This CDR3 has 18 residues. This chain's CDR3 is CASSTTGLAGANTGELFF. CDR3 nucleotides: TGTGCCAGTAGTACTACCGGACTAGCGGGAGCGAACACCGGGGAGCTGTTTTTT.

This clonotype has ten or more counts. The chain recombines TRBV27 with TRBJ2-2; D gene uncertain. Trimming stripped 3 bases from V and 7 bases from J, with 9 bases between. Per germline, CDR1 MNHEY and CDR2 SMNVEV (reference sequence). The CDR3 consists of 13 residues. The CDR3 sequence is CASSFKENGELFF. CDR3 in DNA: TGTGCCAGCAGTTTCAAGGAAAACGGGGAGCTGTTTTTT.

At least ten counts were recorded for this clonotype. The chain joins TRBV12-3 or TRBV12-4 to TRBJ1-2; 8 positions match TRBD1. Trimming removed 6 bases from V and 8 bases from J; junction bases left unmatched: 17. The CDR3 covers 16 residues. The CDR3 protein is CASSTVPGGGVEGYTF. DNA for the CDR3: TGTGCCAGCAGCACAGTCCCAGGGGGCGGGGTAGAGGGCTACACCTTC.